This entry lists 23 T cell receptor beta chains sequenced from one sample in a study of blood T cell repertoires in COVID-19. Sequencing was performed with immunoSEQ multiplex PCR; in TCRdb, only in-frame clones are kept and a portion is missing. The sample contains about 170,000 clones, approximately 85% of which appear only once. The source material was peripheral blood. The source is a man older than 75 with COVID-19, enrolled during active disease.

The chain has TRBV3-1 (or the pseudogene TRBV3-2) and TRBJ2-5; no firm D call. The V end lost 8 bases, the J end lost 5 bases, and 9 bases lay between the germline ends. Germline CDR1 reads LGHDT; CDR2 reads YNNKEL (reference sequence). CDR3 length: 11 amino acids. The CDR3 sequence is CASLLRETQYF. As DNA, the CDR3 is TGTGCCAGCCTGCTCCGGGAGACCCAGTACTTC.

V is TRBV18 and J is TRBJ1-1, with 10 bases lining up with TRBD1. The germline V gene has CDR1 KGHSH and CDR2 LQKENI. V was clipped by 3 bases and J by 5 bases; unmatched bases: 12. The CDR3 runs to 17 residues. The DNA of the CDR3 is TGTGCCAGCTCACCCAGTTGGACAGGGGGTACCGGTACTGAAGCTTTCTTT. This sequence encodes CASSPSWTGGTGTEAFF.

CDR3 DNA sequence: TGTGCCAGCAGCCAAGTTAGCGGGGGCCTCCAAGAGACCCAGTACTTC. This codes for CASSQVSGGLQETQYF. V is TRBV3-1 (or the pseudogene TRBV3-2) and J is TRBJ2-5, with TRBD2 identical over 9 bases. Germline lookup yields CDR1 LGHDT and CDR2 YNNKEL (reference sequence). The CDR3 loop spans 16 amino acids. V lost 1 base, J lost 1 base, and 4 bases stayed unmatched.

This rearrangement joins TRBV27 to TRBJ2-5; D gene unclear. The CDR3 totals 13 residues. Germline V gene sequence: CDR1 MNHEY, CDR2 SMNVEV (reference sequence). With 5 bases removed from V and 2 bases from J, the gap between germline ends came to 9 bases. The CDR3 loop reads CASSRDWQETQYF. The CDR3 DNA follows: TGTGCCAGCAGTCGCGACTGGCAAGAGACCCAGTACTTC.

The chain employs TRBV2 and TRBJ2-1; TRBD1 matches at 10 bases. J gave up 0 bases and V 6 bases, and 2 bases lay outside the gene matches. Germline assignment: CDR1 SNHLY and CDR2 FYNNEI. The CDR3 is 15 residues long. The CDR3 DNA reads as TGTGCCAGCAGCTGGGACAGGGGCTCCTACAATGAGCAGTTCTTC. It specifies CASSWDRGSYNEQFF.

The CDR3 sequence: CASSRDLNTGELFF. CDR3 coding DNA: TGTGCCAGCTCCCGGGATTTGAACACCGGGGAGCTGTTTTTT. The V gene is TRBV6-5, the J gene TRBJ2-2, with D tentatively TRBD2 (5 bases). The CDR3 runs to 14 residues. Trimming removed 8 bases at V and 1 base at J, with 11 bases between. Germline V gene data show CDR1 as MNHEY and CDR2 as SVGAGI.

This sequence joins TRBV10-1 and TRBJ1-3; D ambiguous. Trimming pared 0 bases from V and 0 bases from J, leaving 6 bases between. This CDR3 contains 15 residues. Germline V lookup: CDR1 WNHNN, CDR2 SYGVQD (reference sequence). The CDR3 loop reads CASSESGSSGNTIYF. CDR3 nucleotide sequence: TGCGCCAGCAGTGAGTCGGGGAGCTCTGGAAACACCATATATTTT.

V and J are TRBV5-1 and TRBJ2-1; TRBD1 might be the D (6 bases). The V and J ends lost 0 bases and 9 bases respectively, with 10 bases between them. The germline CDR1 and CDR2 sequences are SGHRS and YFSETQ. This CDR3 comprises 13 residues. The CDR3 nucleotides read TGCGCCAGCAGCTTGGACAGGGTGGGTGAGCAGTTCTTC. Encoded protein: CASSLDRVGEQFF. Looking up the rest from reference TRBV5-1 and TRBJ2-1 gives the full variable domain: KAGVTQTPRYLIKTRGQQVTLSCSPISGHRSVSWYQQTPGQGLQFLFEYFSETQRNKGNFPGRFSGRQFSNSRSEMNVSTLELGDSALYLCASSLDRVGEQFFGPGTRLTVL.

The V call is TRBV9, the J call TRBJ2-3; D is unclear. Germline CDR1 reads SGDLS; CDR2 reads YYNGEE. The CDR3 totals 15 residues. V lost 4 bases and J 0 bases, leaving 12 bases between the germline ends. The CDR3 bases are TGTGCCAGCAGCCCCCTTTCAGCGAGCACAGATACGCAGTATTTT. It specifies CASSPLSASTDTQYF.

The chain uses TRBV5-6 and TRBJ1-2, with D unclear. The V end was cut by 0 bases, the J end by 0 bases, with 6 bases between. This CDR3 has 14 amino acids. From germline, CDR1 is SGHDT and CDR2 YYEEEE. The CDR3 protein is CASSLATSNYGYTF. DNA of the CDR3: TGTGCCAGCAGCTTGGCGACTTCTAACTATGGCTACACCTTC.

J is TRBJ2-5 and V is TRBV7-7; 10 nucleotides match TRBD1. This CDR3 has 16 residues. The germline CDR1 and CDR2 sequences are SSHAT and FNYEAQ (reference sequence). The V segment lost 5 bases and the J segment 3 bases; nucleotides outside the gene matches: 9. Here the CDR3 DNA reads TGTGCCAGCAGCCTCCGGGACAGGGGAGGGGAAGAGACCCAGTACTTC. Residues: CASSLRDRGGEETQYF.

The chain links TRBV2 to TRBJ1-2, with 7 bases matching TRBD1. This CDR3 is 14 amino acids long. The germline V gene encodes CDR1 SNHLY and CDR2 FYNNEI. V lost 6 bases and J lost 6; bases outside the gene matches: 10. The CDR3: CASSRGQSFHGYTF. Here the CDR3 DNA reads TGTGCCAGCAGCCGGGGACAGTCATTCCATGGCTACACCTTC.

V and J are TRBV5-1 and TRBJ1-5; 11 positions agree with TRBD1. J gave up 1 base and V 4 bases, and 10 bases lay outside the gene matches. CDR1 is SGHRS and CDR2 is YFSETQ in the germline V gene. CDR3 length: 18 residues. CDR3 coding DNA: TGCGCCAGCAGCGAAGGGACAGGGGGGTGGAGGAGCAATCAGCCCCAGCATTTT. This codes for CASSEGTGGWRSNQPQHF.

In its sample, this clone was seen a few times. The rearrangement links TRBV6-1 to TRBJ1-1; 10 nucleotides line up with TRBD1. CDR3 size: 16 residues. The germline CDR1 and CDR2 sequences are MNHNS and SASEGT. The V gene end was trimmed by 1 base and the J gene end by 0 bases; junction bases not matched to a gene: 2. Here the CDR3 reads CASSEVGQGMNTEAFF. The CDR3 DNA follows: TGTGCCAGCAGTGAAGTGGGACAGGGGATGAACACTGAAGCTTTCTTT.

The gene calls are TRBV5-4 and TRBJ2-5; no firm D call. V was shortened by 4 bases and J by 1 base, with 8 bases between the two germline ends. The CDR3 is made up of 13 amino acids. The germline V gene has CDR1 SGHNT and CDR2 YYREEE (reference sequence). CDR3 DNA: TGTGCCAGCAGCCTGGATATCCAAGAGACCCAGTACTTC. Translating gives CASSLDIQETQYF.

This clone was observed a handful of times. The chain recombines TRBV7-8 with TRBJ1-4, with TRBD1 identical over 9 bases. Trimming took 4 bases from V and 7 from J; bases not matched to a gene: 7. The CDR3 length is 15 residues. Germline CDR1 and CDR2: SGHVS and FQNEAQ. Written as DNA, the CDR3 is TGTGCCAGCAGCTGGTGGACAGGGGAGGGTGAAAAACTGTTTTTT. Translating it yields CASSWWTGEGEKLFF. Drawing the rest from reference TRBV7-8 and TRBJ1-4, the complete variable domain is GAGVSQSPRYKVAKRGQDVALRCDPISGHVSLFWYQQALGQGPEFLTYFQNEAQLDKSGLPSDRFFAERPEGSVSTLKIQRTQQEDSAVYLCASSWWTGEGEKLFFGSGTQLSVL.

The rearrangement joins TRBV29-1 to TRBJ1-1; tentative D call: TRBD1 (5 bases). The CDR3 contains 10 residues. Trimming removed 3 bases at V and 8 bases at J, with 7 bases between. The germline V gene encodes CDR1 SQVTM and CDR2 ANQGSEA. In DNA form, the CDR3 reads TGCAGCGTTGACGGGGGAGAAGCTTTCTTT. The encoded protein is CSVDGGEAFF.

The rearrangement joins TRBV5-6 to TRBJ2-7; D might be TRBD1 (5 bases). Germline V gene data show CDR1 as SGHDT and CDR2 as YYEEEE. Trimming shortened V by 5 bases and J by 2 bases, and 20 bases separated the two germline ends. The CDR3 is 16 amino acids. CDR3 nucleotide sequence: TGTGCCAGCAGGCCTTCCATTCGCAGGGCGACCTACGAGCAGTACTTC. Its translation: CASRPSIRRATYEQYF.

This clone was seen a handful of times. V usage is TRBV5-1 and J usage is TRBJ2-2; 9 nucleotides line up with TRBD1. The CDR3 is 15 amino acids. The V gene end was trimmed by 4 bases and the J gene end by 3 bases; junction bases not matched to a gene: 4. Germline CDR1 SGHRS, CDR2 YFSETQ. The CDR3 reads CASSQQGADTGELFF. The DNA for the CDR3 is TGCGCCAGCAGCCAACAGGGGGCCGACACCGGGGAGCTGTTTTTT.

The CDR3, as DNA: TGTGCCAGCAGCTTGGACTGGGGGGGGGCCCAGTACTTC. Amino acids: CASSLDWGGAQYF. V and J are TRBV5-4 and TRBJ2-5; 7 nucleotides match TRBD2. CDR1 and CDR2 (germline): SGHNT, YYREEE (reference sequence). The CDR3 consists of 13 residues. With 0 bases clipped from V and 9 bases from J, the junction kept 5 bases outside the gene matches.

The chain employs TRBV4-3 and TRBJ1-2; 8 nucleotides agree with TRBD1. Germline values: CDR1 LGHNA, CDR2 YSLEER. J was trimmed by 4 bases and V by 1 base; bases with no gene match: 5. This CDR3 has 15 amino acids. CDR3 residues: CASSQVGQGAYGYTF. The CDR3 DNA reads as TGCGCCAGCAGCCAAGTCGGACAGGGCGCCTATGGCTACACCTTC.

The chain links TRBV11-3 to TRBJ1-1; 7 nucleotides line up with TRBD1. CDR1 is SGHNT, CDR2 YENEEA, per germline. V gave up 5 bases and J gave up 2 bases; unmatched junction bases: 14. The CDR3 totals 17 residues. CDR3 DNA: TGTGCCAGCAGCGTTCATGCAGGGGGGTTATTTAACACTGAAGCTTTCTTT. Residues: CASSVHAGGLFNTEAFF.

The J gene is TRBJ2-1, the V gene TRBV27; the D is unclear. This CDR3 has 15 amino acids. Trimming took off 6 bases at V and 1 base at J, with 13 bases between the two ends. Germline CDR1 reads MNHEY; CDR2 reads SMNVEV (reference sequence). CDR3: CASRVEVASYNEQFF. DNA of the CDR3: TGTGCCAGCAGAGTAGAGGTAGCTTCCTACAATGAGCAGTTCTTC.